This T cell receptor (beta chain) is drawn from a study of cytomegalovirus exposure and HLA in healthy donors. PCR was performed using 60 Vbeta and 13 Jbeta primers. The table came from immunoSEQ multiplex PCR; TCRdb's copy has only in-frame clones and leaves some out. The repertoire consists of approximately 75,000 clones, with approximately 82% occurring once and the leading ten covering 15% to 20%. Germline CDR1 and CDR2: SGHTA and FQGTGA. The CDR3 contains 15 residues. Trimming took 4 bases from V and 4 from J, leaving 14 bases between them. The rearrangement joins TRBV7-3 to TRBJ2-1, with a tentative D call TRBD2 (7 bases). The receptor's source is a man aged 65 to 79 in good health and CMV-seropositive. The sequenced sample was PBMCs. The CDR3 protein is CASSSPGGPYNEQFF. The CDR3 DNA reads TGTGCCAGCAGCTCCCCGGGGGGCCCATACAATGAGCAGTTCTTC. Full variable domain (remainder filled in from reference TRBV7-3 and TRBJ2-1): GAGVSQTPSNKVTEKGKYVELRCDPISGHTALYWYRQSLGQGPEFLIYFQGTGAADDSGLPNDRFFAVRPEGSVSTLKIQRTERGDSAVYLCASSSPGGPYNEQFFGPGTRLTVL.